The entry below describes one T cell receptor (beta chain). Germline CDR1 is MNHNS and CDR2 is SASEGT. The V gene end was trimmed by 6 bases and the J gene end by 4 bases; junction bases not matched to a gene: 5. The CDR3 consists of 14 residues. The data belong to a study of T cells in Graves' hyperthyroidism and ophthalmopathy. RNA transcripts provided the source from which TCR beta CDR3 regions were amplified. The HTBI primer set was used in a first-round RT-PCR of the TCR CDR3. TCRdb used MiXCR to reprocess the multiplex PCR reads, holding one entry per CDR3 protein. The table has about 520,000 distinct CDR3 sequences, around 22% seen once; the top ten hold over 9%.

This clonotype was sampled from a woman between 25 and 40 years old with Graves' ophthalmopathy. The V and J genes are TRBV6-1 and TRBJ1-2; 10 bases are shared with TRBD1. Sequencing was done on a sample of blood. CDR3 residues: CASRPTGGLYGYTF. CDR3 in DNA: TGTGCCAGCAGACCGACAGGGGGCCTCTATGGCTACACCTTC.